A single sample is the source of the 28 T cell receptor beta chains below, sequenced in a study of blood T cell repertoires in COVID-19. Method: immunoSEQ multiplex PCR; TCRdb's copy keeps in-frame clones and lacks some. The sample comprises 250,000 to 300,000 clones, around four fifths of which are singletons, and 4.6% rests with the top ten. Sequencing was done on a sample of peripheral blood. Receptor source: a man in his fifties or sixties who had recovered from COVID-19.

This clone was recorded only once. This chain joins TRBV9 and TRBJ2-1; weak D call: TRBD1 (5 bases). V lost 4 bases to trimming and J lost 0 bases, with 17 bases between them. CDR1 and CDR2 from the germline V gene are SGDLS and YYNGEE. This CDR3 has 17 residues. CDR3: CASSPQAGLLSYNEQFF. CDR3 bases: TGTGCCAGCAGCCCGCAGGCAGGGCTCCTCTCCTACAATGAGCAGTTCTTC.

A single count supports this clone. The CDR3 is CASSSGGWSGEAFF. The CDR3 DNA sequence: TGTGCCAGCAGCTCCGGTGGGTGGAGCGGTGAAGCTTTCTTT. The gene calls are TRBV7-9 and TRBJ1-1; D remains unclear. The germline V gene encodes CDR1 SEHNR and CDR2 FQNEAQ (reference sequence). The V and J ends lost 4 bases and 7 bases respectively, with 16 bases between them. The CDR3 loop spans 14 amino acids.

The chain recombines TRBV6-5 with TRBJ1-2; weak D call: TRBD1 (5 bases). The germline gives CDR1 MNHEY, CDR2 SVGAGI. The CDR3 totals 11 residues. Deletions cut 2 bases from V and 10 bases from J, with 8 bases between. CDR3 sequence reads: CASSYGQLYTF. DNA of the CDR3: TGTGCCAGCAGTTACGGACAACTCTACACCTTC.

The CDR3 sequence is CASSFLREKLFF. The CDR3 DNA is TGTGCCAGCAGTTTTCTTAGAGAAAAACTGTTTTTT. The rearrangement links TRBV28 to TRBJ1-4; D not resolved. Trimming stripped 3 bases from V and 8 bases from J, with 7 bases between. The CDR3 is made up of 12 amino acids. CDR1 MDHEN and CDR2 SYDVKM come from the germline V gene.

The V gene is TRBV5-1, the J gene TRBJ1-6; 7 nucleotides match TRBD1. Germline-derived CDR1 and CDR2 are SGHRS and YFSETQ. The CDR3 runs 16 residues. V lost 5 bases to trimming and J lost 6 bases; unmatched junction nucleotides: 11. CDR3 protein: CASSRTGELGNSPLHF. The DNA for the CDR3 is TGCGCCAGCAGTCGAACAGGGGAGCTAGGTAATTCACCCCTCCACTTT.

CDR3 sequence: CASSQQGQETQYF. The DNA for the CDR3 is TGTGCCAGCAGCCAACAGGGGCAAGAGACCCAGTACTTC. The genes are TRBV7-9 and TRBJ2-5, with 7 nucleotides matching TRBD1. Trimming removed 5 bases from V and 2 bases from J; junction bases left unmatched: 2. The CDR3 has 13 amino acids. Germline V gene data show CDR1 as SEHNR and CDR2 as FQNEAQ (reference sequence).

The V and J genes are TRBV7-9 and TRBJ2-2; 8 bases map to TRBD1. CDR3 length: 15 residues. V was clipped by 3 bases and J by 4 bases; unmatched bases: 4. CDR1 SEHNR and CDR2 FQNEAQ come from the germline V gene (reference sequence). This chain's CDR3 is CASSFWTGSTGELFF. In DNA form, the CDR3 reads TGTGCCAGCAGCTTTTGGACAGGGAGCACCGGGGAGCTGTTTTTT.

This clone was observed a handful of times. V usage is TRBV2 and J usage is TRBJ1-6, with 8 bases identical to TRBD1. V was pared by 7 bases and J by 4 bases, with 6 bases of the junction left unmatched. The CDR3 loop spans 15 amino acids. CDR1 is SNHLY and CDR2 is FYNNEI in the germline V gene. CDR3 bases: TGTGCCAGCACTCCGAGGGACAGGTATAATTCACCCCTCCACTTT. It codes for CASTPRDRYNSPLHF.

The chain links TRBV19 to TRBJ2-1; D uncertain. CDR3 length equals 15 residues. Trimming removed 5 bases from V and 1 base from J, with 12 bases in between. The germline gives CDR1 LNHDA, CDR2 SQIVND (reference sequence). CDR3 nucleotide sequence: TGTGCCAGTAGTCCCGATACGGGTTCCTACAATGAGCAGTTCTTC. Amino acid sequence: CASSPDTGSYNEQFF.

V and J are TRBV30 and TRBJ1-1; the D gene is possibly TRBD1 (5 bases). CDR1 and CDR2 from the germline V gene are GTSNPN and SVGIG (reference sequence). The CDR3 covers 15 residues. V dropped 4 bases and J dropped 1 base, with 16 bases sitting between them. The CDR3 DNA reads TGTGCCTGGATCGGACGGGGGGGGAGGAACACTGAAGCTTTCTTT. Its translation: CAWIGRGGRNTEAFF.

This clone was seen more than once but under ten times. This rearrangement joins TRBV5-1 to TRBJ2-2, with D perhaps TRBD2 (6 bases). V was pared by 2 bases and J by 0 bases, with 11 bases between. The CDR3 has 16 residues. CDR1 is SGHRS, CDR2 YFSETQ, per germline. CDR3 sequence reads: CASSFGLNANTGELFF. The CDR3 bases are TGCGCCAGCAGCTTCGGACTAAACGCGAACACCGGGGAGCTGTTTTTT.

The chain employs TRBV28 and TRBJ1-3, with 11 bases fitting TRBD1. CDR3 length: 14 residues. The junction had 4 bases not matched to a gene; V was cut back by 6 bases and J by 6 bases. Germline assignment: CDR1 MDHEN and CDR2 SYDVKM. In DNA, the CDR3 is TGTGCCAGCAGGCCCGGACAGGGGGCAAACACCATATATTTT. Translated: CASRPGQGANTIYF.

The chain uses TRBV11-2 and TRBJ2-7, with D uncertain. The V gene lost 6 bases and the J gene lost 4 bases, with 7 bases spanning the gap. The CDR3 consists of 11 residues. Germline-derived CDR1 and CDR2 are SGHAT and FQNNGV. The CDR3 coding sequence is TGTGCCAGCAGTCTTACTTACGAGCAGTACTTC. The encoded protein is CASSLTYEQYF.

The CDR3 here is CASSIGGTVYEQYF. The CDR3 DNA reads as TGTGCCAGTAGTATTGGCGGGACAGTCTACGAGCAGTACTTC. The chain carries TRBV19 and TRBJ2-7, with a weak D call TRBD1 (7 bases). V was clipped by 3 bases and J by 3 bases, with 12 bases between them. Germline-derived CDR1 and CDR2 are LNHDA and SQIVND (reference sequence). This CDR3 spans 14 amino acids.

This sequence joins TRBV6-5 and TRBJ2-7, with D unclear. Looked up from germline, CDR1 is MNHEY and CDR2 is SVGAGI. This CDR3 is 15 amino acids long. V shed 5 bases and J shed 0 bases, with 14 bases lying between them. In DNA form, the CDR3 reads TGTGCCAGCAGTCCACCGGCCAGGAACTCCTACGAGCAGTACTTC. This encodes CASSPPARNSYEQYF.

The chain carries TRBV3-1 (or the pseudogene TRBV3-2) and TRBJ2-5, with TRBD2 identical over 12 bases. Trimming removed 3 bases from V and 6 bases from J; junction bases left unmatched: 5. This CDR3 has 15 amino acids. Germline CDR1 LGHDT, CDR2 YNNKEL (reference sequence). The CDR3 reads CASSQLTSGRQTQYF. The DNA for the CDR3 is TGTGCCAGCAGCCAGCTAACTAGCGGGAGGCAGACCCAGTACTTC.

In DNA, the CDR3 is TGTGCCAGCAGCGCCCGGACAGGGAGGCAATATTATGAGCAGTTCTTC. Its translation: CASSARTGRQYYEQFF. V gene TRBV14 combines with J gene TRBJ2-1; TRBD1 agrees at 8 bases. The ends lost 5 bases at V and 8 bases at J; junction bases unmatched: 14. Germline lookup yields CDR1 SGHDN and CDR2 FVKESK. The CDR3 is made up of 16 amino acids.

CDR3 in amino acids: CSVVTGGSYNEQFF. The DNA for the CDR3 is TGCAGCGTTGTGACAGGGGGCTCCTACAATGAGCAGTTCTTC. The rearrangement joins TRBV29-1 to TRBJ2-1; 9 positions agree with TRBD1. Losses at the gene ends were 4 bases for V and 0 bases for J; bases not matched to a gene: 1. The CDR3 spans 14 residues. CDR1 is SQVTM, CDR2 ANQGSEA, per germline.

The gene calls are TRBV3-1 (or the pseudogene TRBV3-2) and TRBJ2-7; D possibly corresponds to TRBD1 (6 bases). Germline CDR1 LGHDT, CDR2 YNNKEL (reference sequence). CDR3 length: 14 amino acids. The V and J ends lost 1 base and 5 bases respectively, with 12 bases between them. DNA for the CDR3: TGTGCCAGCAGCCAAGGCACAGGGTACCACGAGCAGTACTTC. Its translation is CASSQGTGYHEQYF.

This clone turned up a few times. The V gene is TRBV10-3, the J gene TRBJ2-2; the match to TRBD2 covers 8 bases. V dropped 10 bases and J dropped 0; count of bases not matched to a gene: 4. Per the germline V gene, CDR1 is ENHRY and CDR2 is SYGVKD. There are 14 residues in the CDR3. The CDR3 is CATKLAANTGELFF. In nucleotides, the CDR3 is TGTGCCACCAAACTAGCGGCGAACACCGGGGAGCTGTTTTTT.

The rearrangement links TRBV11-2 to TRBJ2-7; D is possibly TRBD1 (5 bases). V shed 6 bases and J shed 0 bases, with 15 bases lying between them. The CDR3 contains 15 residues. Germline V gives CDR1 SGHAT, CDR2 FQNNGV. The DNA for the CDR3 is TGTGCCAGCAGACCCGACAGATTTAACTCCTACGAGCAGTACTTC. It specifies CASRPDRFNSYEQYF.

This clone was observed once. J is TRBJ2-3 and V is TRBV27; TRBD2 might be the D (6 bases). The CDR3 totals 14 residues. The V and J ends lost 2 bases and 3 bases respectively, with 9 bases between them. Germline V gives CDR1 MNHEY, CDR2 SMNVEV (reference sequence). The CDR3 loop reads CASSLLSGTDTQYF. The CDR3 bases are TGTGCCAGCAGTTTACTGAGCGGGACAGATACGCAGTATTTT.

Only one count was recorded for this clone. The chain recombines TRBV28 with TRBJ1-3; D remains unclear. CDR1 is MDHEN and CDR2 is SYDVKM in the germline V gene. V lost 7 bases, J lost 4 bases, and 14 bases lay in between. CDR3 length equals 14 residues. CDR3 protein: CASTPGGPGNTIYF. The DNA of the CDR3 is TGTGCCAGCACCCCTGGAGGGCCAGGAAACACCATATATTTT.

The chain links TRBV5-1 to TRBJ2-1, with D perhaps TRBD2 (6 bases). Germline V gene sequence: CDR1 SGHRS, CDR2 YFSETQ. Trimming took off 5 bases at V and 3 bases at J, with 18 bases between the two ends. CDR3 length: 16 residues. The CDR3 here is CASRQSSGVRYNEQFF. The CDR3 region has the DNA TGCGCCAGCAGGCAATCATCGGGAGTTCGCTACAATGAGCAGTTCTTC.

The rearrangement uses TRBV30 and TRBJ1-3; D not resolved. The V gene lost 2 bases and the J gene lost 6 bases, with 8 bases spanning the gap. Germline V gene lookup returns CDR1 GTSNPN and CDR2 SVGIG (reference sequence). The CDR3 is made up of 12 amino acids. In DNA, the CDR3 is TGTGCCTGGAGTCCCGGGATAAACACCATATATTTT. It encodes CAWSPGINTIYF.

The CDR3 region is CASSEEAGGPGSYNEQFF. The CDR3 region has the DNA TGTGCCAGCAGTGAAGAAGCGGGGGGGCCTGGATCCTACAATGAGCAGTTCTTC. The chain carries TRBV6-1 and TRBJ2-1; 10 positions match TRBD2. Trimming cost V 1 base and J 1 base; bases outside gene matches: 7. CDR1 is MNHNS, CDR2 SASEGT, per germline. The CDR3 length is 18 residues.

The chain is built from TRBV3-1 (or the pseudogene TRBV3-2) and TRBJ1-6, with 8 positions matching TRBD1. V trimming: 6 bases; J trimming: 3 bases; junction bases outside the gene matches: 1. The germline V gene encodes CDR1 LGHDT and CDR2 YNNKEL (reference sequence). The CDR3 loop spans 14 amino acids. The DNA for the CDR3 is TGTGCCAGCAGTACAGGGGGCTATAATTCACCCCTCCACTTT. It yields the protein CASSTGGYNSPLHF.

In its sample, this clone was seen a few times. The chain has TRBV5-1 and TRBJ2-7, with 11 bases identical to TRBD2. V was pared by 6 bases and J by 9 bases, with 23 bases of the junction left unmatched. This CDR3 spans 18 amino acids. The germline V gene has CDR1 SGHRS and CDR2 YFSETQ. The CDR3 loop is CASNAYPAGTSGAFGQYF. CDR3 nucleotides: TGCGCCAGCAACGCCTACCCCGCCGGGACTAGCGGAGCATTTGGGCAGTACTTC.